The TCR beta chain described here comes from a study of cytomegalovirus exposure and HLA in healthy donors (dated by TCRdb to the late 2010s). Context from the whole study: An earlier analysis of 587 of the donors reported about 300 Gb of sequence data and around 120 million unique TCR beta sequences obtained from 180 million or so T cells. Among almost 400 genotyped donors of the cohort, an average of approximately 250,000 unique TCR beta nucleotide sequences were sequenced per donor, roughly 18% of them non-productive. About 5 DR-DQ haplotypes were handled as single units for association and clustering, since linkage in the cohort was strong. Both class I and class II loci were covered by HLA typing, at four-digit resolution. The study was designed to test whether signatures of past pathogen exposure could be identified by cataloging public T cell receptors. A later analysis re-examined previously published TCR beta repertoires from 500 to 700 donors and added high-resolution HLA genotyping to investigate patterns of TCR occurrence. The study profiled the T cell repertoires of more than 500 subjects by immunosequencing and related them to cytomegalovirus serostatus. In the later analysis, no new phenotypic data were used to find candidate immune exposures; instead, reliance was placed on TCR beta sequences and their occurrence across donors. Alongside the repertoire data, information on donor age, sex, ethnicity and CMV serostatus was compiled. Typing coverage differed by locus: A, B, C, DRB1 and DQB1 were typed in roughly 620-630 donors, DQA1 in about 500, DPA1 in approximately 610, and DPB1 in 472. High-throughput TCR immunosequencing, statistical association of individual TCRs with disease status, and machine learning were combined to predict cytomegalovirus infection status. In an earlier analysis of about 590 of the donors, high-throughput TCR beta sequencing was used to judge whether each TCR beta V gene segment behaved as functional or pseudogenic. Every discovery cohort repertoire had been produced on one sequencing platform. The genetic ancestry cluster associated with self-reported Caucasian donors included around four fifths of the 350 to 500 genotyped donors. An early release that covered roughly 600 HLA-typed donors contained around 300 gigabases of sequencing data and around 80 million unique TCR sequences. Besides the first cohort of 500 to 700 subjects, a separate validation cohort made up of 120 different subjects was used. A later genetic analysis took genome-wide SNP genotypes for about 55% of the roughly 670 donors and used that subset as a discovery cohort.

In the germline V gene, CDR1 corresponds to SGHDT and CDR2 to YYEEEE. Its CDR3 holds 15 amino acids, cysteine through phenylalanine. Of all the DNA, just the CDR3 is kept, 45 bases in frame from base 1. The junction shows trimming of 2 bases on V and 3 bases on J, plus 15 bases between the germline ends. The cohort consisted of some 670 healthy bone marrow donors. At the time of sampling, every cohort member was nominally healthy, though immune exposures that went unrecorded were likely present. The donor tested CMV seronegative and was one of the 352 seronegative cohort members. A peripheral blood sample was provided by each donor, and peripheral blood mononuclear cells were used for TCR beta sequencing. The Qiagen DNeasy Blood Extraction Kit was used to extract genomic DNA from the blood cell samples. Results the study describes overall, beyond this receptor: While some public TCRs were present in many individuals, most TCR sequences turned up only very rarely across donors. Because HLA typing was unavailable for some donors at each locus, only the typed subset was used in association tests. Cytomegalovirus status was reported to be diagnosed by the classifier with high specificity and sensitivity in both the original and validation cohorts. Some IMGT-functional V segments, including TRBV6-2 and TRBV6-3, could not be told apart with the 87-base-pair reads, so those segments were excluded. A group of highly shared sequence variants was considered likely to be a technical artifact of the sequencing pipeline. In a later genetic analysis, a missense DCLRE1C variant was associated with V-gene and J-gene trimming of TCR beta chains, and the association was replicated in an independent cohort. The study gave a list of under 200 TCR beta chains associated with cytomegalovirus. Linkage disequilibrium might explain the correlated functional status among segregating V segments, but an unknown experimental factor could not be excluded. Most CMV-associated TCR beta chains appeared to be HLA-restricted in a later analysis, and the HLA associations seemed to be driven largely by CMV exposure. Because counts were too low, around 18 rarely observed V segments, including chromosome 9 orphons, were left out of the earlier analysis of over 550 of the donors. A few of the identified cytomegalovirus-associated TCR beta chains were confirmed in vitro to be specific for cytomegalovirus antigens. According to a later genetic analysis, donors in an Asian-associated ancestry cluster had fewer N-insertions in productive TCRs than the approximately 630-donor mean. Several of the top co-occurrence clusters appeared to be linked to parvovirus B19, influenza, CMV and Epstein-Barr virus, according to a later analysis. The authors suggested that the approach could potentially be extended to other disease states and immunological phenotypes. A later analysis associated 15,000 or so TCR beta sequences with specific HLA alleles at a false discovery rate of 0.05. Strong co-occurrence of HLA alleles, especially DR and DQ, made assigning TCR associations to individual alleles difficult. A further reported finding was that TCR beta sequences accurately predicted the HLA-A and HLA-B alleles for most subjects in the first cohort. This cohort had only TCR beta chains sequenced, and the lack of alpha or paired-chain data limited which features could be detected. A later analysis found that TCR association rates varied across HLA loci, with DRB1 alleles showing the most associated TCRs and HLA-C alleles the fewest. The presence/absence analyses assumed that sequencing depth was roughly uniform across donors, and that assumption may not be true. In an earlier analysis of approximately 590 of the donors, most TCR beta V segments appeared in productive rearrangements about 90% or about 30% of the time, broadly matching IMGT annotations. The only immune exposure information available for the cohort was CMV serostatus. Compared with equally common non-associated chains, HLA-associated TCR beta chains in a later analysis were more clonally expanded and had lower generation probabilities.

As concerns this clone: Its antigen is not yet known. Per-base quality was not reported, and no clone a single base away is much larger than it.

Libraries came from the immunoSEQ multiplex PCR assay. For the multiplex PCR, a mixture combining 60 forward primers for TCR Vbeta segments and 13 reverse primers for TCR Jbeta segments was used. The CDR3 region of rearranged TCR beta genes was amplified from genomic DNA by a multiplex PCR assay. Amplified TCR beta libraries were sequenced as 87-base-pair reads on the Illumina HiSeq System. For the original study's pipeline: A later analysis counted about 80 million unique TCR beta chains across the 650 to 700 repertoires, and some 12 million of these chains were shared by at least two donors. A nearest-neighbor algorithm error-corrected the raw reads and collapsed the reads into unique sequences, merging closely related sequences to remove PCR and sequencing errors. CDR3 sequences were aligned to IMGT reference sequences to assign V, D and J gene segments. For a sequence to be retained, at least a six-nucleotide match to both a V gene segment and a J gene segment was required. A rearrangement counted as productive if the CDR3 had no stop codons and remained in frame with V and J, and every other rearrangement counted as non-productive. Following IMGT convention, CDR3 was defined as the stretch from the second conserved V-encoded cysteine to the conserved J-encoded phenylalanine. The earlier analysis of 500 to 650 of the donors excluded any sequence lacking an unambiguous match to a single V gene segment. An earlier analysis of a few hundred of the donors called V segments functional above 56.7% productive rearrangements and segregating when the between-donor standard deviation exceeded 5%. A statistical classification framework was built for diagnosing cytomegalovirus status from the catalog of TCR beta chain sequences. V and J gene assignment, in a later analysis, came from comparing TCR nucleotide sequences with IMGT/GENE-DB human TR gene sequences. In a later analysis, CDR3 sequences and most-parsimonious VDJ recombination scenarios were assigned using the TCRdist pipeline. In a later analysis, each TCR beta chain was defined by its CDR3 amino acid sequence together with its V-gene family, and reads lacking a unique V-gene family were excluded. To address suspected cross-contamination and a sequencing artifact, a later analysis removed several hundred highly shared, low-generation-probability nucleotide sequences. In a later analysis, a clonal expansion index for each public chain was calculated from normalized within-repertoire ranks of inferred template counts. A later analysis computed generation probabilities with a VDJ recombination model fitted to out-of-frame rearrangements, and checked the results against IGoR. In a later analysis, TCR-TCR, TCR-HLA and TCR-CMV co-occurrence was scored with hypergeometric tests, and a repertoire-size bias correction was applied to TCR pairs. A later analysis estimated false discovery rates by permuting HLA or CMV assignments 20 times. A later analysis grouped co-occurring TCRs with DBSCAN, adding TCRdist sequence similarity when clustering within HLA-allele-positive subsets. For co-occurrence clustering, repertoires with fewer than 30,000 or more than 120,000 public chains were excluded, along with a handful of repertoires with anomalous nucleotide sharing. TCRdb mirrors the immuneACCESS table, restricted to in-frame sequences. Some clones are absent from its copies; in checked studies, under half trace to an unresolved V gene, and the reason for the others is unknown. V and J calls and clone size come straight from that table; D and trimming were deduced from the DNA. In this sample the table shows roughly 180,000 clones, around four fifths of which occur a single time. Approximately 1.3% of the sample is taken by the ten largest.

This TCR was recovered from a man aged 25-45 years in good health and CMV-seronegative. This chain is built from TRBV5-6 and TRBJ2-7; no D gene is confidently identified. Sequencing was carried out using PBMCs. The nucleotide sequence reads TGTGCCAGCAGCTTTCTTTTGGGCAGGAACTACGAGCAGTACTTC. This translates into CASSFLLGRNYEQYF.